One sample yielded the 2 T cell receptor beta chains listed below, sequenced in a study of T cell responses to AZD1222 COVID-19 vaccine. This table comes from immunoSEQ multiplex PCR, and its TCRdb copy is limited to in-frame clones, with some not included. The sample has 130,000 or so clones, more than 85% seen once. Sequences were derived from peripheral blood, sampled 28 days after the second AZD1222 dose. Receptors were obtained from an adult who received the AZD1222 COVID-19 vaccine.

The chain is built from TRBV19 and TRBJ1-1; possible D gene TRBD1, 6 bases. This CDR3 contains 16 residues. CDR1 and CDR2 from the germline V gene are LNHDA and SQIVND (reference sequence). Trimming pared 5 bases from V and 0 bases from J, leaving 16 bases between. The CDR3 reads CASSPHRDPMNTEAFF. The CDR3, as DNA: TGTGCCAGTAGTCCTCACAGGGACCCTATGAACACTGAAGCTTTCTTT.

V is TRBV5-1 and J is TRBJ2-2, with D uncertain. Germline CDR1 SGHRS, CDR2 YFSETQ. This CDR3 has 14 amino acids. V was shortened by 1 base and J by 1 base, with 5 bases between the two germline ends. The CDR3 DNA sequence: TGCGCCAGCAGCTTGTTTGGGAACACCGGGGAGCTGTTTTTT. This sequence encodes CASSLFGNTGELFF. The full variable domain, with the rest looked up from reference TRBV5-1 and TRBJ2-2, is KAGVTQTPRYLIKTRGQQVTLSCSPISGHRSVSWYQQTPGQGLQFLFEYFSETQRNKGNFPGRFSGRQFSNSRSEMNVSTLELGDSALYLCASSLFGNTGELFFGEGSRLTVL.